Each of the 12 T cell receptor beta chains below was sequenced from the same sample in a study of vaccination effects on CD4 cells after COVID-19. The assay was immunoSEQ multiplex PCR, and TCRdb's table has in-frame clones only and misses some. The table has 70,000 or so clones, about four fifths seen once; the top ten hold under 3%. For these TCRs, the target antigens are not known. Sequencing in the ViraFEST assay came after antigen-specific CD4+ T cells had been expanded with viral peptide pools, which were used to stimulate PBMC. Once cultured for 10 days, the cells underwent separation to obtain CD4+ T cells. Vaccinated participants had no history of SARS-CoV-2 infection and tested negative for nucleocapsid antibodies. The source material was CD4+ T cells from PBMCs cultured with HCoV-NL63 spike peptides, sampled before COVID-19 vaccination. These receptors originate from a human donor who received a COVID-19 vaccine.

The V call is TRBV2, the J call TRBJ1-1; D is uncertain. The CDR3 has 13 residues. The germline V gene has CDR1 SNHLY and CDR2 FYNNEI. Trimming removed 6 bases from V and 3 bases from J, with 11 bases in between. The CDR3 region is CASSAKRDTEAFF. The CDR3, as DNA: TGTGCCAGCAGCGCTAAGCGGGACACTGAAGCTTTCTTT.

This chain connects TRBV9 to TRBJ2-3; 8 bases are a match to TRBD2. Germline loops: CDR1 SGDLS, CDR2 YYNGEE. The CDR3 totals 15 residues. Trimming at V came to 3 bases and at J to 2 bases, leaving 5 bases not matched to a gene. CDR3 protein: CASSAGGGLTDTQYF. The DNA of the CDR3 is TGTGCCAGCAGCGCCGGGGGGGGGCTCACAGATACGCAGTATTTT. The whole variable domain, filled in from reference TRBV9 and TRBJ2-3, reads DSGVTQTPKHLITATGQRVTLRCSPRSGDLSVYWYQQSLDQGLQFLIQYYNGEERAKGNILERFSAQQFPDLHSELNLSSLELGDSALYFCASSAGGGLTDTQYFGPGTRLTVL.

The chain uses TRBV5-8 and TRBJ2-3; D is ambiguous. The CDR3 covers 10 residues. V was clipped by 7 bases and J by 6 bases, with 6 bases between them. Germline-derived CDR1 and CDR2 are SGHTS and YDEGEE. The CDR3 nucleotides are TGTGCCAGCCCTGGGGATACGCAGTATTTT. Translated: CASPGDTQYF.

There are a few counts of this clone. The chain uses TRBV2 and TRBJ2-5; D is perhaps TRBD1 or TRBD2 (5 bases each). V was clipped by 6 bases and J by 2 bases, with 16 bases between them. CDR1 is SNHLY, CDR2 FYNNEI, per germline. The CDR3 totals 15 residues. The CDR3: CASRGDVYSQETQYF. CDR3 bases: TGTGCCAGCAGGGGGGACGTGTACAGTCAAGAGACCCAGTACTTC.

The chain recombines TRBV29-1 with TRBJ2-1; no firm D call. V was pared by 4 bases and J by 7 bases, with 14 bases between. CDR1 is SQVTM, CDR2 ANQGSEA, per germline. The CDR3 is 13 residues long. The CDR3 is CSVGRFQSNEQFF. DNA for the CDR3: TGCAGCGTTGGACGGTTCCAGTCTAATGAGCAGTTCTTC.

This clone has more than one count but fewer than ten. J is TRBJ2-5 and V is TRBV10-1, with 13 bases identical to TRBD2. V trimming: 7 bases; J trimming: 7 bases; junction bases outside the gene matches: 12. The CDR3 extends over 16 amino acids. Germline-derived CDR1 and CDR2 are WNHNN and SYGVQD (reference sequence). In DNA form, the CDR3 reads TGCGCCAGCAAAAAGACCGGGACTAGCGGGGCAGGGACCCAGTACTTC. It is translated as CASKKTGTSGAGTQYF.

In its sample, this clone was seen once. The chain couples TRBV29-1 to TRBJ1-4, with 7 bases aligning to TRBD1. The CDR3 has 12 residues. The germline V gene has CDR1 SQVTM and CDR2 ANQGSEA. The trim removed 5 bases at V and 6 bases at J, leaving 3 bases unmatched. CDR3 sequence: CSVFQGDEKLFF. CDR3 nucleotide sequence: TGCAGCGTTTTTCAGGGGGATGAAAAACTGTTTTTT. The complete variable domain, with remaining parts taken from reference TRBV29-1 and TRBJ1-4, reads SAVISQKPSRDICQRGTSLTIQCQVDSQVTMMFWYRQQPGQSLTLIATANQGSEATYESGFVIDKFPISRPNLTFSTLTVSNMSPEDSSIYLCSVFQGDEKLFFGSGTQLSVL.

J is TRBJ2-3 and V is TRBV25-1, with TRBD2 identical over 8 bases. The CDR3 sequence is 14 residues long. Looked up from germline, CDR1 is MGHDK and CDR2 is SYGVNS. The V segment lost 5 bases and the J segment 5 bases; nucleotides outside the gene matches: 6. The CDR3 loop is CASSPAGAQDTQYF. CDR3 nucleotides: TGTGCCAGCAGTCCAGCGGGGGCCCAAGATACGCAGTATTTT.

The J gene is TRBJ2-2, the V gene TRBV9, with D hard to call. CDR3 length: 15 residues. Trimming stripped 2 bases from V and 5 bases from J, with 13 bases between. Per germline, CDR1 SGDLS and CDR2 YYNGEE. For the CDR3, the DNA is TGTGCCAGCAGCGTTGGACCCCCTGGGACCGGGGAGCTGTTTTTT. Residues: CASSVGPPGTGELFF.

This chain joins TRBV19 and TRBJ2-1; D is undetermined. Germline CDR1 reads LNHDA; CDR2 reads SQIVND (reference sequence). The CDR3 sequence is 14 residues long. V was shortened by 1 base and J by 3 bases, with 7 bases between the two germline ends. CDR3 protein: CASSIGTVYNEQFF. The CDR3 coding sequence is TGTGCCAGTAGTATAGGAACGGTCTACAATGAGCAGTTCTTC.

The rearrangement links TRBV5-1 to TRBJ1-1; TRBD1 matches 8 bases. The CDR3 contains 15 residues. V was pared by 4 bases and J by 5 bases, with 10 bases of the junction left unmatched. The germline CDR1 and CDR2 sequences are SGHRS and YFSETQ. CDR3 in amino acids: CASSLSGTGQTEAFF. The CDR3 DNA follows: TGCGCCAGCAGCCTTTCCGGGACAGGTCAGACTGAAGCTTTCTTT.

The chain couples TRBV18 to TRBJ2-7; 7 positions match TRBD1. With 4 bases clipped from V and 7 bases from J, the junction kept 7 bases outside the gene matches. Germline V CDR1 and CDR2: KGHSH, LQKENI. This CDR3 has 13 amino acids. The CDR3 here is CASSQDRDREQYV. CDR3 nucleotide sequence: TGTGCCAGCTCACAAGACCGGGACAGAGAGCAGTACGTC.